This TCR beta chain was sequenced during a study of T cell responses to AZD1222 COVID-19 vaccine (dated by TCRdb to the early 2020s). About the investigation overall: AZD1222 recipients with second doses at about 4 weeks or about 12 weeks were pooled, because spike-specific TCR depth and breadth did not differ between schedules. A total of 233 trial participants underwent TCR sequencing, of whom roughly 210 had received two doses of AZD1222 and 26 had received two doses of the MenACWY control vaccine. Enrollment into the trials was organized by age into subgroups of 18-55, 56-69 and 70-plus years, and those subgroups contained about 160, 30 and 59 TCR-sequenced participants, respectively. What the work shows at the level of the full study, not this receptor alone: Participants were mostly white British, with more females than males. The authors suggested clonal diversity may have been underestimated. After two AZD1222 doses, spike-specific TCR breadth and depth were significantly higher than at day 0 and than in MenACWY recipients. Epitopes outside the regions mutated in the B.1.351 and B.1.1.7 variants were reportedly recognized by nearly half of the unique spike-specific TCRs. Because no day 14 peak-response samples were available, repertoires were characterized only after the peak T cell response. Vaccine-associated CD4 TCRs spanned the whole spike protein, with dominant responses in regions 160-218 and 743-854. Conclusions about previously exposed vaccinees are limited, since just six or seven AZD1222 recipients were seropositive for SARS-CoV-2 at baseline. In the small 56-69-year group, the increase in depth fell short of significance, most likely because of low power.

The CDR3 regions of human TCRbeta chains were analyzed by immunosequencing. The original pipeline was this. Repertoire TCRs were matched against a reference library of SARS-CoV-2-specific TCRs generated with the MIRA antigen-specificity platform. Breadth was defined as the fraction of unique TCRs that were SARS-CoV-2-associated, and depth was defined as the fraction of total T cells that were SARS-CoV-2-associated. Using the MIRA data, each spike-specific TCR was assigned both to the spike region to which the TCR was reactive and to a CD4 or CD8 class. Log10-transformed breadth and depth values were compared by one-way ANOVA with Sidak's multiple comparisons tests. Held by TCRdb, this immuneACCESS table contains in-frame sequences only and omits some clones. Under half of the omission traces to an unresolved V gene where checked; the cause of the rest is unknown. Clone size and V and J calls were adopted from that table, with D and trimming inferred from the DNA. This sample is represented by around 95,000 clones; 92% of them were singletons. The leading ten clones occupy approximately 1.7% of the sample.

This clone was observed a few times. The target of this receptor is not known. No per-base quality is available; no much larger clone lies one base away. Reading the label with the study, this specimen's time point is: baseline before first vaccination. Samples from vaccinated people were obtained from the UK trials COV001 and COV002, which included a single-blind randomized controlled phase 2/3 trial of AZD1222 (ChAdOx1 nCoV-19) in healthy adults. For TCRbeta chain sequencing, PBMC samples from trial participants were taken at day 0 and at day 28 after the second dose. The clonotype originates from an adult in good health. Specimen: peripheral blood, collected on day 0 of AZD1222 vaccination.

The DNA sequence reads TGTGCCAGCAGCTTTGACAGGGTAGGCTATGGCTACACCTTC. Its coded protein is CASSFDRVGYGYTF. The chain employs TRBV11-2 and TRBJ1-2; 7 bases in the junction line up with TRBD1. CDR1 and CDR2 are drawn from the germline V gene: SGHAT, FQNNGV. The CDR3 starts with the cysteine, ends with the phenylalanine, and has 14 residues. Kept here is only the CDR3 DNA, which spans 42 bases and is read in frame from base 1. The germline V and J ends show losses of 3 bases and 4 bases respectively, and no gene match explains 5 bases of the junction.